A single sample is the source of the 18 T cell receptor beta chains below, sequenced in a study of blood T cells in healthy people across ages. PCR was performed a second time for about 7 to 12 cycles using a sample-barcoded 5' primer and a J-beta primer mix. TCRdb analysed the 5' RACE reads with MiXCR anew, one entry per CDR3 protein. The sample includes about 940,000 distinct CDR3 sequences, around 48% of them seen just once. Sequenced sample: blood. These receptors were taken from a man aged 30-40 years in good health.

This clonotype was seen a single time. The V call is TRBV7-9, the J call TRBJ1-1; 12 bases are a match to TRBD1. Germline V gives CDR1 SEHNR, CDR2 FQNEAQ (reference sequence). The CDR3 is 15 amino acids. V lost 5 bases and J lost 4; bases outside the gene matches: 5. CDR3: CASSPKGQGATEAFF. CDR3 nucleotide sequence: TGTGCCAGCAGCCCCAAGGGACAGGGGGCCACTGAAGCTTTCTTT.

The rearrangement uses TRBV3-1 and TRBJ2-1; 9 bases are a match to TRBD1. CDR1 is LGHDT and CDR2 is YNNKEL in the germline V gene (reference sequence). V shed 4 bases, J shed 13 bases, and the junction held 14 bases outside the gene matches. CDR3 length: 15 amino acids. The CDR3 DNA follows: TGTGCCAGCAGCCTCGGGGACAGGGTTTCTGGAACTCAGTTCTTC. Its translation is CASSLGDRVSGTQFF.

The V call is TRBV5-1, the J call TRBJ2-4; the D call may be TRBD1 or TRBD2 (5 bases each). V was clipped by 9 bases and J by 0 bases, with 25 bases between them. This CDR3 spans 18 amino acids. Germline values: CDR1 SGHRS, CDR2 YFSETQ. DNA of the CDR3: TGCGCCATCGGCTGGTTTTGGGGGTCGGTCGAAGCCAAAAACATTCAGTACTTC. Encoded protein: CAIGWFWGSVEAKNIQYF.

This clonotype was found a few times. V gene TRBV20-1 combines with J gene TRBJ2-1; D tentatively reads TRBD1 or TRBD2 (6 bases each). V lost 5 bases, J lost 2 bases, and 13 bases lay in between. The CDR3 length is 14 residues. Germline V gene data show CDR1 as DFQATT and CDR2 as SNEGSKA (reference sequence). CDR3: CSAPKGGAYNEQFF. CDR3 DNA: TGCAGTGCTCCTAAGGGGGGCGCCTACAATGAGCAGTTCTTC.

The sample holds a few counts of this clonotype. This rearrangement joins TRBV12-3 or TRBV12-4 to TRBJ2-1; 7 nucleotides agree with TRBD1. V was pared by 3 bases and J by 0 bases, with 2 bases of the junction left unmatched. The CDR3 is 15 residues long. The CDR3 spells CASSFAGGSYNEQFF. CDR3 sequence (DNA): TGTGCCAGCAGTTTTGCAGGGGGCTCCTACAATGAGCAGTTCTTC.

J is TRBJ2-7 and V is TRBV6-1; 7 nucleotides match TRBD1. Germline CDR1 reads MNHNS; CDR2 reads SASEGT. The CDR3 consists of 12 residues. V dropped 8 bases and J dropped 2; count of bases not matched to a gene: 3. CDR3 coding DNA: TGTGCCAGCTGGGACAGCCCCTACGAGCAGTACTTC. Protein sequence: CASWDSPYEQYF.

This chain links TRBV7-9 with TRBJ1-2; 8 nucleotides match TRBD1. Germline CDR1 and CDR2: SEHNR and FQNEAQ (reference sequence). The J segment lost 5 bases and the V segment lost 9 bases, leaving 8 bases of the junction unmatched. The CDR3 length is 13 residues. The CDR3 protein is CASSRTGIYGYTF. The DNA for the CDR3 is TGTGCCAGTTCCCGGACAGGGATTTATGGCTACACCTTC.

The chain couples TRBV28 to TRBJ2-7, with D tentatively TRBD1 or TRBD2 (7 bases each). Trimming stripped 6 bases from V and 3 bases from J, with 15 bases between. Germline CDR1 reads MDHEN; CDR2 reads SYDVKM. CDR3 length equals 14 residues. CDR3 nucleotide sequence: TGTGCCAGCAGGGGGGGGACAGCTATCTACGAGCAGTACTTC. Translating it yields CASRGGTAIYEQYF. Drawing the rest from reference TRBV28 and TRBJ2-7, the complete variable domain is DVKVTQSSRYLVKRTGEKVFLECVQDMDHENMFWYRQDPGLGLRLIYFSYDVKMKEKGDIPEGYSVSREKKERFSLILESASTNQTSMYLCASRGGTAIYEQYFGPGTRLTVT.

V is TRBV7-2 and J is TRBJ1-2, with TRBD1 as a possible D gene (5 bases). Trimming shortened V by 5 bases and J by 6 bases, and 25 bases separated the two germline ends. The CDR3 is 17 amino acids. CDR1 and CDR2 from the germline V gene are SGHTA and FQGNSA. The DNA for the CDR3 is TGTGCCAGCAGCCTCGCATTGGGGGGGTCGGCGAGGGATGGCTACACCTTC. Protein sequence: CASSLALGGSARDGYTF.

The chain couples TRBV6-6 to TRBJ2-7; D gene ambiguous. Germline loops: CDR1 MNHNY, CDR2 SVGAGI (reference sequence). V was cut by 8 bases and J by 4 bases, with 12 bases left in between. This CDR3 comprises 12 residues. The DNA for the CDR3 is TGTGCCAGCGCCCACATTAAATACGAGCAGTACTTC. Its protein product is CASAHIKYEQYF.

This clonotype came up many times. J is TRBJ2-1 and V is TRBV11-1; 7 positions match TRBD1. Per germline, CDR1 SGHAT and CDR2 FQDESV (reference sequence). J gave up 9 bases and V 4 bases, and 0 bases lay outside the gene matches. This CDR3 is 11 amino acids long. The DNA for the CDR3 is TGTGCCAGCAGCTACAGGGGTGAGCAGTTCTTC. Encoded protein: CASSYRGEQFF. Full variable domain (remainder filled in from reference TRBV11-1 and TRBJ2-1): EAEVAQSPRYKITEKSQAVAFWCDPISGHATLYWYRQILGQGPELLVQFQDESVVDDSQLPKDRFSAERLKGVDSTLKIQPAELGDSAMYLCASSYRGEQFFGPGTRLTVL.

The gene calls are TRBV20-1 and TRBJ1-5; D not certain. This CDR3 comprises 14 residues. Trimming removed 0 bases at V and 3 bases at J, with 9 bases between. Germline assignment: CDR1 DFQATT and CDR2 SNEGSKA (reference sequence). The CDR3 loop reads CSAREGGHNQPQHF. The CDR3 DNA follows: TGCAGTGCTAGAGAAGGTGGGCACAATCAGCCCCAGCATTTT.

The chain employs TRBV20-1 and TRBJ2-3; 11 bases map to TRBD2. This CDR3 has 14 residues. The germline CDR1 and CDR2 sequences are DFQATT and SNEGSKA (reference sequence). Trimming took 3 bases from V and 5 from J; bases not matched to a gene: 4. CDR3 region: CSARRLAGGDTQYF. In DNA, the CDR3 is TGCAGTGCTAGGAGGCTAGCGGGGGGAGATACGCAGTATTTT.

The V and J genes are TRBV6-4 and TRBJ2-6; D is unresolved. V was clipped by 8 bases and J by 1 base, with 6 bases between them. The CDR3 totals 13 residues. Germline V gene lookup returns CDR1 MRHNA and CDR2 SNTAGT. This CDR3 is CASALSGANVLTF. CDR3 sequence (DNA): TGTGCCAGCGCCCTATCTGGGGCCAACGTCCTGACTTTC.

V usage is TRBV5-4 and J usage is TRBJ2-6, with D possibly matching TRBD1 (6 bases). Germline V lookup: CDR1 SGHNT, CDR2 YYREEE (reference sequence). The CDR3 has 17 amino acids. The germline V and J ends were trimmed by 0 bases and 2 bases, with 12 bases remaining between them. In nucleotides, the CDR3 is TGTGCCAGCAGCTTGGGACAGGCAACTGCTGGGGCCAACGTCCTGACTTTC. Translated: CASSLGQATAGANVLTF. Drawing the rest from reference TRBV5-4 and TRBJ2-6, the complete variable domain is ETGVTQSPTHLIKTRGQQVTLRCSSQSGHNTVSWYQQALGQGPQFIFQYYREEENGRGNFPPRFSGLQFPNYSSELNVNALELDDSALYLCASSLGQATAGANVLTFGAGSRLTVL.

The count of this clonotype is one. The V call is TRBV27, the J call TRBJ1-1; D not certain. The V and J ends lost 4 bases and 7 bases respectively, with 10 bases between them. The CDR3 sequence is 12 residues long. The germline V gene has CDR1 MNHEY and CDR2 SMNVEV (reference sequence). CDR3 residues: CASSSIGSEAFF. CDR3 coding DNA: TGTGCCAGCAGTTCCATCGGGAGTGAAGCTTTCTTT.

This clonotype was observed at least ten times. The V and J genes are TRBV21-1 and TRBJ1-5; the D call in the table, TRBD1, was not verified against the DNA. TRBV21-1 is a pseudogene locus. This CDR3 has 15 amino acids. The CDR3, as DNA: TGTGCCAGCAGCAAAAGGACAGGGAGAAATCAGCCCCAGCATTTT. Protein: CASSKRTGRNQPQHF.

The chain links TRBV7-2 to TRBJ2-1, with D possibly TRBD2 on 7 matching bases. Germline V gene data show CDR1 as SGHTA and CDR2 as FQGNSA. The V end lost 0 bases, the J end lost 6 bases, and 12 bases lay between the germline ends. CDR3 size: 15 residues. The CDR3 DNA reads TGTGCCAGCAGCTTAGCGGGGGGGCCTTTCAATGAGCAGTTCTTC. Protein product: CASSLAGGPFNEQFF.